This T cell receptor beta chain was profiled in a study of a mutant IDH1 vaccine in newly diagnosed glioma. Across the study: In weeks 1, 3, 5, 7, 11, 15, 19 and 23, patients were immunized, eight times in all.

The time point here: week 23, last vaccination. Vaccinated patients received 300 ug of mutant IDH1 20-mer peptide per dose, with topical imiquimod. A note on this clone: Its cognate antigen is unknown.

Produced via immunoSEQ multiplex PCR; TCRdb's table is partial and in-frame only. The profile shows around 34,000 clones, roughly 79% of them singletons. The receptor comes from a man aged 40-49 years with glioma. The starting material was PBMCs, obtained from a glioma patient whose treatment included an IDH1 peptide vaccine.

The CDR3 bases are TGTGCCATTTCTAGGGGGGGCCACACTGAAGCTTTCTTT. Its translation: CAISRGGHTEAFF. The rearrangement links TRBV10-3 to TRBJ1-1, with D possibly TRBD1 on 6 matching bases. The CDR3 spans 13 residues. Between the trimmed V and J ends, which lost 9 bases and 3 bases, there was a span of 14 bases. Per germline, CDR1 ENHRY and CDR2 SYGVKD.